This TCR beta chain was observed in a study of Graves' ophthalmopathy and Graves' hyperthyroidism. In the study overall: Before any treatment was given, at initial diagnosis, peripheral blood was collected.

Amplification of TCR beta CDR3 regions used RNA transcripts. First-round RT-PCR used HTBI primers; second-round multiplex PCR followed. From the multiplex PCR reads, TCRdb called clonotypes with MiXCR, one entry per CDR3 protein. The sample has about 700,000 distinct CDR3 sequences, about 40% seen once. Whole-study findings and limits: The model achieved 70.59% sensitivity and less than 85% specificity for ophthalmopathy progression.

This clonotype showed up many times. Antigen unknown. Trimming took off 7 bases at V and 3 bases at J, with 15 bases between the two ends. This CDR3 contains 14 residues. The source is an adult man with Graves' ophthalmopathy. Sample: peripheral blood. The V call is TRBV12-3 or TRBV12-4, the J call TRBJ1-1, with a tentative D call TRBD1 (5 bases). The CDR3 is CASTPGGAHTEAFF. Written as DNA, the CDR3 is TGTGCCAGCACCCCGGGAGGGGCTCACACTGAAGCTTTCTTT.